This T cell receptor (beta chain) was observed in a study of blood T cell repertoires in COVID-19. The overall study: Italy, Spain and the United States were the sources of the convalescent and acute COVID-19 samples. Sources were T cells, B-cell-depleted T cells, or PBMCs; the material itself was cDNA or gDNA.

The CDR3 runs to 11 residues. CDR1 and CDR2 from the germline V gene are ENHRY and SYGVKD. V lost 6 bases and J 0 bases, leaving 3 bases between the germline ends. Original processing methods: Estimates of nucleated cell counts were drawn from the amplification of reference gene primers. Sequencing used immunoSEQ multiplex PCR; TCRdb keeps in-frame clones, though not all of them. That table is the source of V, J and clone size, and D and trimming were worked out from the DNA. The sample shows about 140,000 clones, approximately 83% of them seen only once. This rearrangement joins TRBV10-3 to TRBJ2-7; D remains unclear. This TCR derives from a woman in her fifties or sixties with acute or convalescent COVID-19. The sample consisted of peripheral blood. CDR3 DNA sequence: TGTGCCATCAGGAGCTCCTACGAGCAGTACTTC. Its protein product is CAIRSSYEQYF.